What follows are 17 T cell receptor beta chains derived from one specimen sequenced in a study of early T cells in non-severe SARS-CoV-2 infection. TCRdb analysed the 5' RACE reads with MiXCR anew, one entry per CDR3 protein. The sample consists of more than 85,000 distinct CDR3 sequences, over 10% of them appearing once. Source: whole blood, taken at baseline. All receptors derive from an adult who was a healthcare worker with PCR-confirmed SARS-CoV-2 infection or an uninfected control (not recorded which).

The chain uses TRBV27 and TRBJ2-1, with D perhaps TRBD2 (6 bases). The V gene lost 10 bases and the J gene lost 6 bases, with 13 bases spanning the gap. Germline V gene sequence: CDR1 MNHEY, CDR2 SMNVEV (reference sequence). The CDR3 extends over 12 amino acids. The CDR3 DNA follows: TGTGCCACCGATGGGGGGAGCAATGAGCAGTTCTTC. Translating gives CATDGGSNEQFF.

The CDR3 spells CASHRDRGTPLHF. The CDR3 DNA sequence: TGTGCCAGCCACCGGGACAGGGGTACCCCCCTCCACTTT. The gene calls are TRBV2 and TRBJ1-6; TRBD1 matches at 10 bases. V lost 8 bases and J lost 13; bases outside the gene matches: 8. Germline lookup yields CDR1 SNHLY and CDR2 FYNNEI. The CDR3 covers 13 residues.

The V gene is TRBV29-1, the J gene TRBJ2-7, with D tentatively TRBD1 or TRBD2 (6 bases each). The V gene's germline CDR1 is SQVTM and CDR2 ANQGSEA. This CDR3 has 13 amino acids. The ends were cut back, 7 bases at V and 2 bases at J, with 15 bases in the middle. The CDR3 is CSGGGRAPYEQYF. Written as DNA, the CDR3 is TGCAGCGGAGGGGGGCGAGCACCCTACGAGCAGTACTTC.

This clonotype was seen a handful of times. The V call is TRBV11-2, the J call TRBJ2-7; D not certain. The germline CDR1 and CDR2 sequences are SGHAT and FQNNGV. This CDR3 contains 12 residues. The V end lost 3 bases, the J end lost 6 bases, and 9 bases lay between the germline ends. CDR3 amino acids: CASSFRVSEQYF. The CDR3 DNA reads as TGTGCCAGCAGCTTTCGCGTGAGCGAGCAGTACTTC.

This clonotype was counted between two and nine times. V and J are TRBV5-1 and TRBJ2-1, with TRBD2 matching 11 bases. J lost 9 bases, V lost 0 bases, and 11 bases had no gene match. Looked up from germline, CDR1 is SGHRS and CDR2 is YFSETQ. This CDR3 contains 17 residues. The CDR3 bases are TGCGCCAGCAGCTTGGCCGGTAGCGGGAGGGCCAACGGTGAGCAGTTCTTC. As protein: CASSLAGSGRANGEQFF.

This clonotype came up many times. The chain has TRBV5-1 and TRBJ1-6; D unclear. Germline CDR1 reads SGHRS; CDR2 reads YFSETQ. This CDR3 is 13 amino acids long. The V end lost 0 bases, the J end lost 8 bases, and 6 bases lay between the germline ends. The CDR3 spells CASSLEAYSPLHF. In DNA form, the CDR3 reads TGCGCCAGCAGCTTGGAGGCTTATTCACCCCTCCACTTT.

This clonotype was counted a few times. The chain has TRBV29-1 and TRBJ2-2, with D perhaps matching TRBD2 (6 bases). Per germline, CDR1 SQVTM and CDR2 ANQGSEA. The ends were cut back, 5 bases at V and 3 bases at J, with 13 bases in the middle. This CDR3 spans 14 amino acids. For the CDR3, the DNA is TGCAGCGTTTGGGACTGGGGGGACACCGGGGAGCTGTTTTTT. Protein: CSVWDWGDTGELFF.

The genes are TRBV7-2 and TRBJ2-3, with 7 bases identical to TRBD2. CDR1 and CDR2 (germline): SGHTA, FQGNSA. J gave up 2 bases and V 2 bases, and 4 bases lay outside the gene matches. CDR3 length: 15 residues. CDR3 sequence (DNA): TGTGCCAGCAGCTTAACGACTAGCCCCACAGATACGCAGTATTTT. Its protein product is CASSLTTSPTDTQYF.

This chain joins TRBV5-1 and TRBJ2-3, with 7 positions matching TRBD2. The CDR3 spans 14 residues. With V trimmed by 4 bases and J by 2 bases, 4 bases remained unmatched. Germline V gene sequence: CDR1 SGHRS, CDR2 YFSETQ. This chain's CDR3 is CASSVGLPTDTQYF. The DNA of the CDR3 is TGCGCCAGCAGCGTGGGACTACCCACAGATACGCAGTATTTT.

This clonotype was picked up many times. This sequence joins TRBV9 and TRBJ2-3; D not certain. Germline V gene data show CDR1 as SGDLS and CDR2 as YYNGEE. CDR3 length: 10 residues. Trimming removed 3 bases at V and 5 bases at J, with 1 base between. The CDR3 spells CASSGDTQYF. Written as DNA, the CDR3 is TGTGCCAGCAGCGGAGATACGCAGTATTTT. Filled out from reference TRBV9 and TRBJ2-3, the complete variable domain reads DSGVTQTPKHLITATGQRVTLRCSPRSGDLSVYWYQQSLDQGLQFLIQYYNGEERAKGNILERFSAQQFPDLHSELNLSSLELGDSALYFCASSGDTQYFGPGTRLTVL.

The chain combines TRBV20-1 with TRBJ2-7; tentatively, D is TRBD1 (5 bases). The CDR3 covers 13 residues. CDR1 DFQATT and CDR2 SNEGSKA come from the germline V gene (reference sequence). Trimming stripped 4 bases from V and 1 base from J, with 11 bases between. The CDR3 protein is CSAKTVISYEQYF. CDR3 DNA sequence: TGCAGTGCTAAGACAGTTATTTCCTACGAGCAGTACTTC.

Only a few counts were recorded for this clonotype. The J gene is TRBJ1-4, the V gene TRBV4-1; no firm D call. Germline-derived CDR1 and CDR2 are MGHRA and YSYEKL. Deletions cut 1 base from V and 5 bases from J, with 11 bases between. The CDR3 is 15 residues long. The CDR3 sequence is CASSQVAQTNEKLFF. The CDR3 DNA is TGCGCCAGCAGCCAAGTTGCACAGACAAATGAAAAACTGTTTTTT.

The V call is TRBV30, the J call TRBJ2-6; D call uncertain. This CDR3 comprises 14 residues. Trimming pared 2 bases from V and 3 bases from J, leaving 8 bases between. The germline V gene has CDR1 GTSNPN and CDR2 SVGIG (reference sequence). CDR3 coding DNA: TGTGCCTGGAGTTATCAGAGTGGGGCCAACGTCCTGACTTTC. This encodes CAWSYQSGANVLTF. Full variable domain (remainder filled in from reference TRBV30 and TRBJ2-6): SQTIHQWPATLVQPVGSPLSLECTVEGTSNPNLYWYRQAAGRGLQLLFYSVGIGQISSEVPQNLSASRPQDRQFILSSKKLLLSDSGFYLCAWSYQSGANVLTFGAGSRLTVL.

This clonotype was observed at least ten times. The chain is built from TRBV6-1 and TRBJ1-5; D call uncertain. This CDR3 is 15 amino acids long. Germline-derived CDR1 and CDR2 are MNHNS and SASEGT. Trimming shortened V by 6 bases and J by 1 base, and 13 bases separated the two germline ends. For the CDR3, the DNA is TGTGCCAGCAGAGGTGACGCGGCAAGCAATCAGCCCCAGCATTTT. The encoded protein is CASRGDAASNQPQHF.

This clonotype came up many times. The chain's CDR3 is CASSGRLAGGHEQYF. The CDR3 DNA sequence: TGTGCCAGCAGCGGCCGACTAGCGGGGGGCCACGAGCAGTACTTC. The chain recombines TRBV9 with TRBJ2-7; 13 nucleotides agree with TRBD2. This CDR3 is 15 amino acids long. CDR1 is SGDLS and CDR2 is YYNGEE in the germline V gene. V lost 3 bases to trimming and J lost 5 bases; unmatched junction nucleotides: 5.

This clonotype was found a few times. The rearrangement joins TRBV5-6 to TRBJ2-7; D gene uncertain. V lost 0 bases and J 0 bases, leaving 7 bases between the germline ends. CDR1 is SGHDT, CDR2 YYEEEE, per germline. The CDR3 is 14 residues long. The CDR3 loop reads CASSLVYTSYEQYF. DNA for the CDR3: TGTGCCAGCAGCTTGGTCTACACCTCCTACGAGCAGTACTTC.

At least ten counts were recorded for this clonotype. The V and J genes are TRBV20-1 and TRBJ2-3; D not certain. CDR3 size: 10 residues. Germline V lookup: CDR1 DFQATT, CDR2 SNEGSKA (reference sequence). V was cut by 2 bases and J by 14 bases, with 11 bases left in between. CDR3 residues: CSARQASAYF. The CDR3, as DNA: TGCAGTGCTAGACAGGCCTCCGCGTATTTT.